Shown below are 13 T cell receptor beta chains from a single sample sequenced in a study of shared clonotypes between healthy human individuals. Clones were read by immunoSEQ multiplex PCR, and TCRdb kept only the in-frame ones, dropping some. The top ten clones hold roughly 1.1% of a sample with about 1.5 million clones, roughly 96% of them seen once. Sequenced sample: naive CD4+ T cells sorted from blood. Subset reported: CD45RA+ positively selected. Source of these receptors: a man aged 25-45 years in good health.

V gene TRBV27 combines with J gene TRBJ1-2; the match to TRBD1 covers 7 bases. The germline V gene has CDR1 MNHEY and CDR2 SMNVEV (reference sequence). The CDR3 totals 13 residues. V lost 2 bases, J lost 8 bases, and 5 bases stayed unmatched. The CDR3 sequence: CASSLEGAGGYTF. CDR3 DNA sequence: TGTGCCAGCAGTTTAGAGGGGGCAGGGGGCTACACCTTC.

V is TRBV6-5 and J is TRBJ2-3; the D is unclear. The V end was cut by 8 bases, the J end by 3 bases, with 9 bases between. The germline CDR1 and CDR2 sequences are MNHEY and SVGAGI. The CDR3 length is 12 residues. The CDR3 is CASGRPTDTQYF. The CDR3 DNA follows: TGTGCCAGCGGAAGGCCGACAGATACGCAGTATTTT.

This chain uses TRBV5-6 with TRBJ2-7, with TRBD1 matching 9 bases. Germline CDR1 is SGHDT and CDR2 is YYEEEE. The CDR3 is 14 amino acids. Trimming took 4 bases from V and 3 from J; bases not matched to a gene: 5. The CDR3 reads CASSADRGFYEQYF. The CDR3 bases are TGTGCCAGCAGCGCGGACAGGGGATTCTACGAGCAGTACTTC.

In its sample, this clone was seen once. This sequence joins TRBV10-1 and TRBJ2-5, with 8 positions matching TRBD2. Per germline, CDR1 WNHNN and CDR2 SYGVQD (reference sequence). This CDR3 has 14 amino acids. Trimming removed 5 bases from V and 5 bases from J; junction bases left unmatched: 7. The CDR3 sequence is CASSLSGTRETQYF. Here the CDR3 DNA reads TGCGCCAGCAGTCTTAGCGGGACACGGGAGACCCAGTACTTC.

As DNA, the CDR3 is TGTGCCAGCAGCTTAGTAGCGGGAGTGATCTCCGGGGAGCTGTTTTTT. Its translation is CASSLVAGVISGELFF. This rearrangement joins TRBV7-9 to TRBJ2-2; 9 positions agree with TRBD2. The CDR3 extends over 16 amino acids. The germline gives CDR1 SEHNR, CDR2 FQNEAQ (reference sequence). V was pared by 1 base and J by 6 bases, with 6 bases of the junction left unmatched.

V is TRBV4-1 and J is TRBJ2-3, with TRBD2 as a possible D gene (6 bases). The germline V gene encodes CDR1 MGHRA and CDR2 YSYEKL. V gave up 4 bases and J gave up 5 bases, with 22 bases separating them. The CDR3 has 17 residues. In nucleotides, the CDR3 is TGCGCCAGCAGCCGCCCCGGGACTCTGGGCCAGAAAGATACGCAGTATTTT. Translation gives CASSRPGTLGQKDTQYF.

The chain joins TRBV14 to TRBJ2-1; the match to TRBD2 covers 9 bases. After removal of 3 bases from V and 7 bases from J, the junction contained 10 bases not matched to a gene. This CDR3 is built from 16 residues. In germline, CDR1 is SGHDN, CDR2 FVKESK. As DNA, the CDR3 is TGTGCCAGCAGCCACATAGGCGGGAGGGGAAGGAATGAGCAGTTCTTC. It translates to CASSHIGGRGRNEQFF.

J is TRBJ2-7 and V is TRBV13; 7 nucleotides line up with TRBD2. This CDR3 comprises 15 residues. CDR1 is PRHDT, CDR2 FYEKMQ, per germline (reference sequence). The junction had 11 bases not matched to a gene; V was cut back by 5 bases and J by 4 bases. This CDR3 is CASSKAGTKEYEQYF. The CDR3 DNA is TGTGCCAGCAGCAAAGCCGGGACTAAAGAATACGAGCAGTACTTC.

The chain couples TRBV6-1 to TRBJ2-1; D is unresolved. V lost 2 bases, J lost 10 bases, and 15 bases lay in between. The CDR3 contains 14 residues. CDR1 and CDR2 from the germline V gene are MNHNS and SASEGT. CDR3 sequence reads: CASSEFAAAGEQFF. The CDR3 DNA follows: TGTGCCAGCAGTGAATTTGCGGCAGCAGGAGAGCAGTTCTTC.

The CDR3 is CASSLQTGVPDTQYF. CDR3 DNA: TGTGCCAGCAGCTTACAGACAGGGGTCCCAGATACGCAGTATTTT. The gene calls are TRBV11-2 and TRBJ2-3; TRBD1 matches 8 bases. Germline CDR1 and CDR2: SGHAT and FQNNGV. The V gene end was trimmed by 2 bases and the J gene end by 4 bases; junction bases not matched to a gene: 5. The CDR3 covers 15 residues.

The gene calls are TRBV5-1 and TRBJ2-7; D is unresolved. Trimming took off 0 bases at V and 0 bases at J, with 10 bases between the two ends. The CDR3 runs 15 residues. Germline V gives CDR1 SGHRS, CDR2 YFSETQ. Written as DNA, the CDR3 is TGCGCCAGCAGCTTGGTCTTTGGAAGCTCCTACGAGCAGTACTTC. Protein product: CASSLVFGSSYEQYF.

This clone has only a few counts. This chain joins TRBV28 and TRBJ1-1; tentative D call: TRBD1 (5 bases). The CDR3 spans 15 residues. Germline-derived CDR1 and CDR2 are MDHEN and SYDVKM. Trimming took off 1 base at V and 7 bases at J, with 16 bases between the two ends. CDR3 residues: CASSLSPGGKSEAFF. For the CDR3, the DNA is TGTGCCAGCAGTTTATCCCCCGGGGGTAAGAGTGAAGCTTTCTTT.

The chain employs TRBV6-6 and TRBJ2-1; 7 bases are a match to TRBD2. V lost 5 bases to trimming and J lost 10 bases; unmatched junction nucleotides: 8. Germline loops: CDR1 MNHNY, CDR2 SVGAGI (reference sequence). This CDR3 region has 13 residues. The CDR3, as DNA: TGTGCCAGCAGTAACCAACTAGCGCGCGAGCAGTTCTTC. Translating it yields CASSNQLAREQFF.